Sequencing of this TCR beta chain was carried out in a study of blood T cell repertoires in COVID-19. Study-level information: The United States, Italy and Spain supplied acute and convalescent COVID-19 samples. In each case, the material was cDNA or gDNA derived from T cells, B-cell-depleted T cells, or PBMCs.

The Seattle patients, enrolled during active infection, were followed longitudinally. V gave up 4 bases and J gave up 0 bases, with 11 bases separating them. This CDR3 region has 15 residues. The germline V gene has CDR1 SGHDT and CDR2 YYEEEE. Clones were sequenced by immunoSEQ multiplex PCR, and TCRdb holds only the in-frame ones, with some missing. The table records 150,000 or so clones, around 89% of them present only once. This sequence was found in a man aged 18 to 29 with COVID-19, enrolled during active disease. The chain recombines TRBV5-6 with TRBJ2-1, with unresolved D. The sample consisted of peripheral blood. Here the CDR3 reads CASSLARNSYNEQFF. As DNA, the CDR3 is TGTGCCAGCAGCCTGGCTAGAAACTCCTACAATGAGCAGTTCTTC.